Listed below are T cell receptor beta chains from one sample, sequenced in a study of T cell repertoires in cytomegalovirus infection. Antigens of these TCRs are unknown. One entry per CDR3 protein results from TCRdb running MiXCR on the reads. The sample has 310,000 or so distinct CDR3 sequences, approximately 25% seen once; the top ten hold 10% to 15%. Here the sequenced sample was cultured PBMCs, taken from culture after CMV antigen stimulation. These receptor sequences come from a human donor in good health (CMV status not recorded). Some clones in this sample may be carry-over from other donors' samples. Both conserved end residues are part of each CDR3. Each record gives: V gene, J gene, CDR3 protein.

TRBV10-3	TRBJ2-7	CAISESGQGVVYEQYF
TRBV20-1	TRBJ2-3	CSAYSGGRSDTQYF
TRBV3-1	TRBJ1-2	CASSQWGGRGYTF
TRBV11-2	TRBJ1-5	CASSSGIDSNQPQHF
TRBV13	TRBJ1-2	CASSEAVEYGYTF
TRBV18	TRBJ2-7	CASSQRLAGGFYEQYF
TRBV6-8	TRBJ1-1	CASSYSDRGTEAFF
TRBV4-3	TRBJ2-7	CASSHFDYEQYF
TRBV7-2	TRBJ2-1	CASSPLAGGRNEQFF
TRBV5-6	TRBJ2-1	CASSLETWSLYNEQFF
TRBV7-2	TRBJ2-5	CASSRGQGGKTQYF
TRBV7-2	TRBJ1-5	CASSLAGGPGQLNQPQHF
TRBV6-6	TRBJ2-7	CASSRQASYEQYF
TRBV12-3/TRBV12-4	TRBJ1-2	CASRPTGTYGYTF
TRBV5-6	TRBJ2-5	CASSLVGSATGWTQYF
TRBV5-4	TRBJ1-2	CASSSLGQGINYGYTF
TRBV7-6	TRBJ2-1	CASSLRDIRNEQFF
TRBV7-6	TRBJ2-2	CASSLEVTGTGELFF
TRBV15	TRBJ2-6	CATSRGGPSSGANVLTF
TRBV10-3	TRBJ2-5	CAISRRGDQETQYF
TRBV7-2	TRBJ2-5	CASRDGSQETQYF
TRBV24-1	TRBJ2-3	CATSDFKRPGIDTQYF
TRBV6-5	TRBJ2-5	CASSYSTFPTWETQYF
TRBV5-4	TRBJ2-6	CASSARVTGANVLTF
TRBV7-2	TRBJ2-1	CASSLVSSGRASEQFF
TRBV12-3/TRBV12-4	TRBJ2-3	CASTLGATDTQYF
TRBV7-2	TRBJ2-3	CATAQIYTQYF
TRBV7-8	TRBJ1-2	CASSSPGVAEGYTF
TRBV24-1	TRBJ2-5	CATSDYGVETQYF
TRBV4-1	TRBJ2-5	CASSQGSGRAVETQYF
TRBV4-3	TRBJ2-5	CASSQEIIGSGEETQYF
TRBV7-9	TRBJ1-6	CASSQGQTYNSPLHF
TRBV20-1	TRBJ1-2	CSARVSAVNYGYTF
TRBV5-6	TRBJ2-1	CASSMGQGGNEQFF
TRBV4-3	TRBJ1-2	CASSQSQGPRGYTF
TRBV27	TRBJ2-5	CASSSTGTLGEIQYF